This TCR beta chain comes out of a study of T cell responses to AZD1222 COVID-19 vaccine. Remarks on this clone: Antigen unknown.

The study's findings and limits: Spike-specific TCR breadth rose after two AZD1222 doses, and depth rose as well. Only a handful of individuals given AZD1222 were seropositive at baseline.

Sequenced by immunoSEQ multiplex PCR; TCRdb stores in-frame clones only, minus some. This sample carries about 84,000 clones, around nine tenths of them seen once, and the ten largest clones take under 14%. Germline CDR1 MDHEN, CDR2 SYDVKM. The CDR3 covers 16 residues. Trimming took 1 base from V and 2 from J; bases not matched to a gene: 3. Samples with a second dose at about 4 or about 12 weeks were pooled together. Specimen: peripheral blood, collected 28 days after the second AZD1222 dose. This rearrangement joins TRBV28 to TRBJ2-4, with 9 bases aligning to TRBD2. The receptor was isolated from an adult who received the AZD1222 COVID-19 vaccine. CDR3 nucleotides: TGTGCCAGCAGTTTATCTAGCGGGGCTACCAAAAACATTCAGTACTTC. This gives the protein CASSLSSGATKNIQYF.